The 8 T cell receptor beta chains given below trace back to one sample, sequenced in a study of T cell responses to AZD1222 COVID-19 vaccine. The protocol was immunoSEQ multiplex PCR, while the TCRdb copy is restricted to in-frame clones and leaves out a portion. The table includes about 140,000 clones, 92% detected once. Material: peripheral blood, obtained 28 days after the second AZD1222 dose. The receptor source for this set is an adult who received the AZD1222 COVID-19 vaccine.

This clone was seen just once. V usage is TRBV24-1 and J usage is TRBJ2-7, with TRBD1 identical over 7 bases. CDR1 and CDR2 (germline): KGHDR, SFDVKD. Trimming took 4 bases from V and 3 from J; bases not matched to a gene: 2. This CDR3 spans 13 amino acids. The CDR3 here is CATSDWDSYEQYF. DNA for the CDR3: TGTGCCACCAGTGACTGGGACAGCTACGAGCAGTACTTC.

The chain uses TRBV12-3 or TRBV12-4 and TRBJ1-5, with TRBD1 as a possible D gene (5 bases). The V gene lost 5 bases and the J gene lost 9 bases, with 14 bases spanning the gap. The CDR3 contains 13 residues. The CDR3 sequence is CASSTEPGGPQHF. The CDR3 nucleotides read TGTGCCAGCAGTACCGAGCCTGGGGGGCCCCAGCATTTT.

CDR3 bases: TGTGCCAGCAGCCCCCTCGGGGGACCTCAATCTCCAGATACGCAGTATTTT. Translating it yields CASSPLGGPQSPDTQYF. J is TRBJ2-3 and V is TRBV3-1 (or the pseudogene TRBV3-2), with D possibly being TRBD2 (6 bases). This CDR3 is 17 amino acids long. The ends were cut back, 4 bases at V and 4 bases at J, with 21 bases in the middle. Germline CDR1 is LGHDT and CDR2 is YNNKEL (reference sequence).

The J gene is TRBJ1-5, the V gene TRBV28, with 9 bases matching TRBD1. CDR3 size: 13 residues. CDR1 and CDR2 (germline): MDHEN, SYDVKM. After removal of 7 bases from V and 7 bases from J, the junction contained 5 bases not matched to a gene. In nucleotides, the CDR3 is TGTGCCAGCATATGGGACAGGGACCAGCCCCAGCATTTT. Translating it yields CASIWDRDQPQHF.

In its sample, this clone was seen a few times. The chain joins TRBV7-2 to TRBJ1-5; no definite D call. The germline V and J ends were trimmed by 1 base and 6 bases, with 4 bases remaining between them. Germline V gives CDR1 SGHTA, CDR2 FQGNSA. The CDR3 is 12 residues long. CDR3 nucleotide sequence: TGTGCCAGCAGCTTAGTTCCTCAGCCCCAGCATTTT. Translating gives CASSLVPQPQHF.

V usage is TRBV7-2 and J usage is TRBJ1-3; D is possibly TRBD1 (6 bases). The CDR3 totals 17 residues. Germline V lookup: CDR1 SGHTA, CDR2 FQGNSA. The V gene lost 2 bases and the J gene lost 4 bases, with 18 bases spanning the gap. DNA of the CDR3: TGTGCCAGCAGCTTATCAGGGGAGATCTCTTGGGGAAACACCATATATTTT. Its protein is CASSLSGEISWGNTIYF.

The V and J genes are TRBV6-5 and TRBJ2-2; 11 bases are a match to TRBD1. The V gene's germline CDR1 is MNHEY and CDR2 SVGAGI. This CDR3 comprises 15 residues. J lost 6 bases, V lost 7 bases, and 7 bases had no gene match. DNA of the CDR3: TGTGCCAGCAAGGCCGGGACAGGGGGGCCCGGGGAGCTGTTTTTT. Protein: CASKAGTGGPGELFF.

The gene calls are TRBV18 and TRBJ1-3; 8 bases are shared with TRBD1. The CDR3 is 17 amino acids. Germline V CDR1 and CDR2: KGHSH, LQKENI. Losses at the gene ends were 2 bases for V and 1 base for J; bases not matched to a gene: 7. DNA for the CDR3: TGTGCCAGCTCACCAAGACAGGGGCAGAGGTCTGGAAACACCATATATTTT. As protein: CASSPRQGQRSGNTIYF. Full variable domain (rest looked up from reference TRBV18 and TRBJ1-3): NAGVMQNPRHLVRRRGQEARLRCSPMKGHSHVYWYRQLPEEGLKFMVYLQKENIIDESGMPKERFSAEFPKEGPSILRIQQVVRGDSAAYFCASSPRQGQRSGNTIYFGEGSWLTVV.